This T cell receptor (beta chain) was obtained from a study of blood T cells in healthy people across ages. CDR1 and CDR2 from the germline V gene are DFQATT and SNEGSKA (reference sequence). CDR3 length: 14 residues. V shed 0 bases and J shed 4 bases, with 12 bases lying between them. A second PCR, run for roughly 7 to 12 cycles, used a sample-barcoded 5' primer plus a J-beta primer mix. TCRdb independently ran MiXCR on the 5' RACE reads; one entry per CDR3 protein. The data hold about 1.1 million distinct CDR3 sequences, with roughly two fifths observed a single time. V is TRBV20-1 and J is TRBJ1-2; D uncertain. Material: blood. This sequence originates from a man younger than 35 in good health. CDR3 sequence (DNA): TGCAGTGCTAGAGATCGGCAGGCTCTCTATGGCTACACCTTC. This encodes CSARDRQALYGYTF.